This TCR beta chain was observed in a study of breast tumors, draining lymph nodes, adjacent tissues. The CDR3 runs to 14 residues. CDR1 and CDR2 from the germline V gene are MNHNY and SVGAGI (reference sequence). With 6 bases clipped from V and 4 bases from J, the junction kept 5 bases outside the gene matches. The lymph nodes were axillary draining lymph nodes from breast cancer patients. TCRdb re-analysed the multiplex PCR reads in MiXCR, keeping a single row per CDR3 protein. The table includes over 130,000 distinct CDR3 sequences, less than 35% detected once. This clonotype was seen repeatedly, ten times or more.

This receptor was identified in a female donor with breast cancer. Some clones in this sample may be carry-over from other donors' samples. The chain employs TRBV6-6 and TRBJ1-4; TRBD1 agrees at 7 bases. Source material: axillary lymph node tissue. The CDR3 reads CASRSGQRNEKLFF. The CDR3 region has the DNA TGTGCCAGCAGGTCGGGACAGCGTAATGAAAAACTGTTTTTT.